This T cell receptor (beta chain) was retrieved from a study of T cell changes during pregnancy in multiple sclerosis. Sequenced by immunoSEQ multiplex PCR; TCRdb stores in-frame clones only, minus some. The data show approximately 100,000 clones, about 89% seen once. This CDR3 region has 13 residues. Trimming stripped 5 bases from V and 7 bases from J, with 15 bases between. In germline, CDR1 is SGDLS, CDR2 YYNGEE. The chain carries TRBV9 and TRBJ2-5, with D unresolved. This receptor was identified in a female donor with multiple sclerosis, enrolled in a pregnancy study. This sample comprised peripheral blood, obtained after pregnancy. The CDR3 protein is CASSKGQPGTQYF. CDR3 nucleotide sequence: TGTGCCAGCAGTAAAGGCCAGCCAGGGACCCAGTACTTC. The whole variable domain, filled in from reference TRBV9 and TRBJ2-5, reads DSGVTQTPKHLITATGQRVTLRCSPRSGDLSVYWYQQSLDQGLQFLIQYYNGEERAKGNILERFSAQQFPDLHSELNLSSLELGDSALYFCASSKGQPGTQYFGPGTRLLVL.